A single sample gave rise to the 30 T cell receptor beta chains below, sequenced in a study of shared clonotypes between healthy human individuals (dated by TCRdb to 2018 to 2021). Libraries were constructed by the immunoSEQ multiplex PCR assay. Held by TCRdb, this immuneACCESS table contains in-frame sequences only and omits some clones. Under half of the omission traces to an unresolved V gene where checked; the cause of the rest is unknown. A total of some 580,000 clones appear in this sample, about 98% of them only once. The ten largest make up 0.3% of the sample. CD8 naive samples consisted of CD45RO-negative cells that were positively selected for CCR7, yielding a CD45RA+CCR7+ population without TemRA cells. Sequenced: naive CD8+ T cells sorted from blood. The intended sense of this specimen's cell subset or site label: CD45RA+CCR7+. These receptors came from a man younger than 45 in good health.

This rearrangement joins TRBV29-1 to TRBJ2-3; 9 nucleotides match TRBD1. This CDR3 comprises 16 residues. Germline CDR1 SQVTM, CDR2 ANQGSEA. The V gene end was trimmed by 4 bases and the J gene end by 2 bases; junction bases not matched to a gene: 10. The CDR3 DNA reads TGCAGCGTTGGGGGGACAGGGACAGGAGTCACAGATACGCAGTATTTT. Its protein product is CSVGGTGTGVTDTQYF.

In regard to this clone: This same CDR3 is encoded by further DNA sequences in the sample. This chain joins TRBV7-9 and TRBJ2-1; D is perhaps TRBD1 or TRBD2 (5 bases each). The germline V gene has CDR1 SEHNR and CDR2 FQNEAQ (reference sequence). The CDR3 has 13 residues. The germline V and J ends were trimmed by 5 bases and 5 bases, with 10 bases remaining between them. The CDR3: CASSLGTDNEQFF. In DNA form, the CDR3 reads TGTGCCAGCAGCCTCGGGACCGACAATGAGCAGTTCTTC.

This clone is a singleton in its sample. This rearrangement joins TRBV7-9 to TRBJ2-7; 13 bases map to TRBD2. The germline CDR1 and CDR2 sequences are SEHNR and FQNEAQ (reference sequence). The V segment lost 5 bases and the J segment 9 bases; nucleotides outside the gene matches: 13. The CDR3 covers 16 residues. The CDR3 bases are TGTGCCAGCAGCCCATACACTAGCGGGAGGGCCGGGGGGCAGTACTTC. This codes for CASSPYTSGRAGGQYF.

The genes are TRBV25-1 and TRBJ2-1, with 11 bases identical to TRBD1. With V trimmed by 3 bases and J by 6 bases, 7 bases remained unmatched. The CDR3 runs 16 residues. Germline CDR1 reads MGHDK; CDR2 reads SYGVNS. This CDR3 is CASSDPGTGGVNEQFF. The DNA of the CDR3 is TGTGCCAGCAGTGATCCTGGGACAGGGGGGGTCAATGAGCAGTTCTTC.

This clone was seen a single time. CDR3 DNA: TGTGCCAGCAGCCTCAACACGGGCGGGGCCAACGTCCTGACTTTC. Translating it yields CASSLNTGGANVLTF. The chain combines TRBV13 with TRBJ2-6; D call uncertain. V lost 5 bases and J lost 4, with 12 bases in between. Germline assignment: CDR1 PRHDT and CDR2 FYEKMQ (reference sequence). The length of the CDR3 is 15 residues.

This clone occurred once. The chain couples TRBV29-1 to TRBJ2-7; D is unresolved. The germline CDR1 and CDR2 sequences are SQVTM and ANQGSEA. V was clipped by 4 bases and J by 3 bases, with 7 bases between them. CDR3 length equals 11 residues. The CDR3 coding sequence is TGCAGCGTTGTTGTGGGCTACGAGCAGTACTTC. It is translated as CSVVVGYEQYF.

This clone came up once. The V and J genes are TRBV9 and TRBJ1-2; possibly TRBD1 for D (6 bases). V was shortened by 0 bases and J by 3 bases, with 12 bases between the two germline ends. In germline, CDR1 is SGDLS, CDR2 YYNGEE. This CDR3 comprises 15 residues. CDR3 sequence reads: CASSVGDMFHYGYTF. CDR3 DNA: TGTGCCAGCAGCGTAGGGGACATGTTTCACTATGGCTACACCTTC.

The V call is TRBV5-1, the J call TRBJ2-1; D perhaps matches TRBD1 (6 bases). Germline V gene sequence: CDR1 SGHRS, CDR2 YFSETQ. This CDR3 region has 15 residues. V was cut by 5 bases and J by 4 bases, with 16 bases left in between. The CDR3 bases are TGCGCCAGCAGACCCTGGGCAGGGGATTACAATGAGCAGTTCTTC. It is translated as CASRPWAGDYNEQFF.

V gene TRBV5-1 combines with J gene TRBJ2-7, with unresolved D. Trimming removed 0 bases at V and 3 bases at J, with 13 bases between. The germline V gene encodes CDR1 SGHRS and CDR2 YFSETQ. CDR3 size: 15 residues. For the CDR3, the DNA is TGCGCCAGCAGCTTGGAAGGCGGCGCGAACTACGAGCAGTACTTC. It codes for CASSLEGGANYEQYF.

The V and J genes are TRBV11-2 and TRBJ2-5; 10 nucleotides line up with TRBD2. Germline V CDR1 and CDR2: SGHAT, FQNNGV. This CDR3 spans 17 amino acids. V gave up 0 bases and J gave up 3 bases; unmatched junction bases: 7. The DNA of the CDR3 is TGTGCCAGCAGCTTAGACGTAGCGGGAGGCGGGGAAGAGACCCAGTACTTC. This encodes CASSLDVAGGGEETQYF.

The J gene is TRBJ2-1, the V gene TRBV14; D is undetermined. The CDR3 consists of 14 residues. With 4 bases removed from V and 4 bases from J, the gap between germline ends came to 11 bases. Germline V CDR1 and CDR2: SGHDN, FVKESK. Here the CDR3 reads CASSPSSRYNEQFF. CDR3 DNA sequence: TGTGCCAGCAGCCCTAGTAGCAGGTACAATGAGCAGTTCTTC.

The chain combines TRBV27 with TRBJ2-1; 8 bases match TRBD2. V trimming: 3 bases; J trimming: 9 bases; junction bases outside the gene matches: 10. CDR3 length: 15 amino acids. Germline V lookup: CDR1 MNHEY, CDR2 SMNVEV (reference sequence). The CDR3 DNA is TGTGCCAGCAGTTTCCTCCGGGAGGGCTTAATTGAGCAGTTCTTC. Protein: CASSFLREGLIEQFF.

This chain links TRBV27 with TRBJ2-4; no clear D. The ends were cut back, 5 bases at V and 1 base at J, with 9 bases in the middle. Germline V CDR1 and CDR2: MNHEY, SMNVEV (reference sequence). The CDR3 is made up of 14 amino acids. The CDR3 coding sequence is TGTGCCAGCAGTCTTCCTGGGGCCAAAAACATTCAGTACTTC. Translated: CASSLPGAKNIQYF.

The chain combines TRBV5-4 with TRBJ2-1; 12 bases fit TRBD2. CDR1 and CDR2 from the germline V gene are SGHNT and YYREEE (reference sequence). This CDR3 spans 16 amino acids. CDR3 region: CASVASGRASYNEQFF. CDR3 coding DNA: TGTGCTAGCGTGGCTAGCGGGAGGGCCAGTTACAATGAGCAGTTCTTC.

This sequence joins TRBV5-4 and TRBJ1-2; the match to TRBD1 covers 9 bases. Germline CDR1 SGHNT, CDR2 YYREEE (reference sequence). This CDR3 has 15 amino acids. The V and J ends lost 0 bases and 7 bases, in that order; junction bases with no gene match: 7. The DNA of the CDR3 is TGTGCCAGCAGCTTGGAGCGGGACAGGGTTGTTGGCTACACCTTC. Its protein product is CASSLERDRVVGYTF.

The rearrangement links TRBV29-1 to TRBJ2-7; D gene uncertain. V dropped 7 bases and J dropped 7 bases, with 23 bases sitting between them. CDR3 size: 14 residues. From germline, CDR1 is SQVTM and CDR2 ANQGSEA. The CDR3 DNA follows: TGCAGCGCTTATGCTCATGGGTTTGGACCTGAGCAGTACTTC. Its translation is CSAYAHGFGPEQYF.

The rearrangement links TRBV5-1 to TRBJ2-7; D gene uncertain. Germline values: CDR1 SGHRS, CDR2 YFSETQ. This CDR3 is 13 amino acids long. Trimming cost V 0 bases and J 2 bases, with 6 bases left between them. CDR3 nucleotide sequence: TGCGCCAGCAGCTTGGAGGTAACCTACGAGCAGTACTTC. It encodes CASSLEVTYEQYF.

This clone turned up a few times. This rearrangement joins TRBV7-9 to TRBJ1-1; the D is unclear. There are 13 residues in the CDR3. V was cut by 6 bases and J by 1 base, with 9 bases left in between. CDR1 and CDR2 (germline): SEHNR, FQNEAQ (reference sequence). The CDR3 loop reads CASRADKNTEAFF. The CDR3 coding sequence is TGTGCCAGCAGAGCCGACAAGAACACTGAAGCTTTCTTT.

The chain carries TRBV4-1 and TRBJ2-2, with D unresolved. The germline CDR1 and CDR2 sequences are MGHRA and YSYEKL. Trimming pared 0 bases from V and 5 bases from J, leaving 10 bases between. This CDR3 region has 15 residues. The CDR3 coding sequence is TGCGCCAGCAGCCAAGATCGATTCGGGACCGGGGAGCTGTTTTTT. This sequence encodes CASSQDRFGTGELFF.

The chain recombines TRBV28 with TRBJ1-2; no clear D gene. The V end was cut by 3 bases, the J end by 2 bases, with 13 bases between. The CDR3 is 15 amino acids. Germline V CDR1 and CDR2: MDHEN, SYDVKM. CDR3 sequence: CASSLPTTYNYGYTF. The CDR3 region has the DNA TGTGCCAGCAGTTTGCCTACTACTTACAACTATGGCTACACCTTC.

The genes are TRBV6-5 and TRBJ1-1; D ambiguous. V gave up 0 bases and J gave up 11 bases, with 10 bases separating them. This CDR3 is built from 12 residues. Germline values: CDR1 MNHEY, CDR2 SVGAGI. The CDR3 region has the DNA TGTGCCAGCAGTTACTCCCAAACCGTGGCTTTCTTT. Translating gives CASSYSQTVAFF.

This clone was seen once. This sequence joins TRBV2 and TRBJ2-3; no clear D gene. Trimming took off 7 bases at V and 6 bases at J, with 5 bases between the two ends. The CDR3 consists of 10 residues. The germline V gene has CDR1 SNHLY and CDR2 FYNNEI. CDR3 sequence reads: CASKGDTQYF. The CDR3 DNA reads TGTGCCAGCAAGGGTGATACGCAGTATTTT.

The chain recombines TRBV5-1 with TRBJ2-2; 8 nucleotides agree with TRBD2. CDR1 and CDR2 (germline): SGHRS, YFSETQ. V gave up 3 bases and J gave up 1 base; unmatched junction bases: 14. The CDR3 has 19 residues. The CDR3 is CASSSLKGSGRLNTGELFF. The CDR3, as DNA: TGCGCCAGCAGCTCCTTAAAGGGGAGCGGGAGATTGAACACCGGGGAGCTGTTTTTT. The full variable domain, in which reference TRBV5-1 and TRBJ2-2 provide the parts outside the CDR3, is KAGVTQTPRYLIKTRGQQVTLSCSPISGHRSVSWYQQTPGQGLQFLFEYFSETQRNKGNFPGRFSGRQFSNSRSEMNVSTLELGDSALYLCASSSLKGSGRLNTGELFFGEGSRLTVL.

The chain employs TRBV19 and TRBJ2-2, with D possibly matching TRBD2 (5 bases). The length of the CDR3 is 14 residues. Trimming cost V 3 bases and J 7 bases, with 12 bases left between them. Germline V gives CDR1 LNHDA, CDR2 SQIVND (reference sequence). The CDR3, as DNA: TGTGCCAGTAGTATCTCTCCCCGGGGCGGGGAGCTGTTTTTT. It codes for CASSISPRGGELFF.

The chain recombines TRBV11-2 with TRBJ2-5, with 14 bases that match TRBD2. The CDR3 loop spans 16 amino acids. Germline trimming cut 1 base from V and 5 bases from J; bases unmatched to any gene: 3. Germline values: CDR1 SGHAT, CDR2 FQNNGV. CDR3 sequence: CASSLGTSGRWETQYF. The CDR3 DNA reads TGTGCCAGCAGCTTAGGGACTAGCGGGAGGTGGGAGACCCAGTACTTC. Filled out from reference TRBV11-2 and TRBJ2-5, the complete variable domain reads EAGVAQSPRYKIIEKRQSVAFWCNPISGHATLYWYQQILGQGPKLLIQFQNNGVVDDSQLPKDRFSAERLKGVDSTLKIQPAKLEDSAVYLCASSLGTSGRWETQYFGPGTRLLVL.

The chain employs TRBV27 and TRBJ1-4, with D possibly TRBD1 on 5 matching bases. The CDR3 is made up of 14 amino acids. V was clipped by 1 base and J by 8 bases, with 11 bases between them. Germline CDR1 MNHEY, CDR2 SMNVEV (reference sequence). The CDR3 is CASSLLGVEEKLFF. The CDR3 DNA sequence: TGTGCCAGCAGTTTATTAGGGGTAGAAGAAAAACTGTTTTTT.

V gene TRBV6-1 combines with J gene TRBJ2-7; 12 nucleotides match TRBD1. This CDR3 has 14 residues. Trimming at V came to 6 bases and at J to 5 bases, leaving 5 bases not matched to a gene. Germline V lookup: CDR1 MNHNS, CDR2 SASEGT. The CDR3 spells CASRGQGARDEQYF. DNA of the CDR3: TGTGCCAGCAGGGGACAGGGGGCTCGTGACGAGCAGTACTTC.

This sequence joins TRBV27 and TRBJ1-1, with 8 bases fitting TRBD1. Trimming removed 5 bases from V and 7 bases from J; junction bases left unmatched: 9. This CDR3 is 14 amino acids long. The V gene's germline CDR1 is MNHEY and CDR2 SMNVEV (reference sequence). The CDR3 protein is CASSPDRDGIEAFF. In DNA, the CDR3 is TGTGCCAGCAGTCCGGACAGGGACGGCATTGAAGCTTTCTTT.

In nucleotides, the CDR3 is TGTGCCAGCCACGGCGGATCCGGGGAGCTGTTTTTT. This codes for CASHGGSGELFF. The chain combines TRBV6-5 with TRBJ2-2, with D unclear. Trimming took off 8 bases at V and 6 bases at J, with 10 bases between the two ends. The CDR3 has 12 amino acids. Per the germline V gene, CDR1 is MNHEY and CDR2 is SVGAGI.

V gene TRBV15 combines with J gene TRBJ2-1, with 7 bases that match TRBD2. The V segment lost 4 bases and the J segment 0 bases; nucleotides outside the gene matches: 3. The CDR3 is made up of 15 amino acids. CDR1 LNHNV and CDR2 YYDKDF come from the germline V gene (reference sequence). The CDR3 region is CATSKRLASYNEQFF. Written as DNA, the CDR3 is TGTGCCACCAGCAAGCGACTAGCCTCCTACAATGAGCAGTTCTTC.